This T cell receptor (beta chain) was sequenced for a study of shared clonotypes between healthy human individuals. Donation came from healthy HIV-negative adults that had no recent acute infections or vaccinations. The study, taken as a whole, reports: Relative to clonotypes present in all four donors, those not shared had lower generation probabilities.

About this clone: What it binds is unknown.

Trimming cost V 3 bases and J 8 bases, with 10 bases left between them. CDR3 length: 13 amino acids. Germline CDR1 and CDR2: SGHTA and FQGNSA. Across several immunoSEQ plates, the genomic DNA of each subset was split evenly. Assay: immunoSEQ multiplex PCR; the TCRdb copy retains only in-frame clones and omits some. Here the sample spans over a million clones, approximately 98.5% being singletons. Sequencing was carried out using naive CD4+ T cells sorted from blood. The subset was: CD45RA+ positively selected. The clonotype comes from a young man in good health. The chain combines TRBV7-2 with TRBJ1-4; TRBD1 is a possible D gene (6 bases). CDR3: CASSLSRGEKLFF. In DNA, the CDR3 is TGTGCCAGCAGCTTGAGCAGGGGCGAAAAACTGTTTTTT.